Following are 23 T cell receptor beta chains from one sample sequenced in a study of regulatory T cells in long-lasting Graves disease. With iRepertoire HTBI primers and Arm-PCR of CDR3 regions, TCR beta libraries were built. TCRdb itself ran the multiplex PCR reads through MiXCR, one entry per CDR3 protein. The sample yields 350,000 to 450,000 distinct CDR3 sequences, approximately 25% seen once. Stated time point: persistent/refractory GD, antithyroid drugs over 5 years with positive TRAb. From PBMCs, RNA was extracted and then used to make the TCR library. The sequencing used peripheral blood mononuclear cells (PBMCs), collected when the disease was refractory, from a patient treated with antithyroid drugs. All receptors come from a woman in her forties with Graves disease.

The sample holds many counts of this clonotype. The chain employs TRBV11-2 and TRBJ2-7; TRBD2 matches at 8 bases. This CDR3 spans 14 amino acids. Losses at the gene ends were 6 bases for V and 4 bases for J; bases not matched to a gene: 8. Looked up from germline, CDR1 is SGHAT and CDR2 is FQNNGV. Here the CDR3 DNA reads TGTGCCAGCAGTTACGGGAGGGGAAATTACGAGCAGTACTTC. Translating gives CASSYGRGNYEQYF.

This clonotype was counted only a few times. The chain joins TRBV15 to TRBJ2-7; TRBD1 aligns across 11 bases. Looked up from germline, CDR1 is LNHNV and CDR2 is YYDKDF (reference sequence). The CDR3 loop spans 15 amino acids. Trimming at V came to 4 bases and at J to 4 bases, leaving 6 bases not matched to a gene. The CDR3 here is CATSTRTGGYYEQYF. In DNA form, the CDR3 reads TGTGCCACCAGCACCCGGACAGGGGGCTATTACGAGCAGTACTTC. Complete variable domain (other parts from reference TRBV15 and TRBJ2-7): DAMVIQNPRYQVTQFGKPVTLSCSQTLNHNVMYWYQQKSSQAPKLLFHYYDKDFNNEADTPDNFQSRRPNTSFCFLDIRSPGLGDTAMYLCATSTRTGGYYEQYFGPGTRLTVT.

The CDR3 loop reads CSARLSAYNEQFF. The CDR3 DNA is TGCAGTGCTAGGCTTTCTGCCTACAATGAGCAGTTCTTC. This chain joins TRBV20-1 and TRBJ2-1; D not resolved. The V gene's germline CDR1 is DFQATT and CDR2 SNEGSKA (reference sequence). The CDR3 spans 13 residues. The V end lost 3 bases, the J end lost 2 bases, and 8 bases lay between the germline ends.

This clonotype was counted between two and nine times. The chain links TRBV9 to TRBJ2-5, with 8 bases that match TRBD1. V shed 2 bases and J 4 bases; nucleotides not matched to a gene: 4. The CDR3 is 14 residues long. Germline loops: CDR1 SGDLS, CDR2 YYNGEE. The CDR3 DNA is TGTGCCAGCAGCGTTAGGACAGGGTCAGAGACCCAGTACTTC. This gives the protein CASSVRTGSETQYF.

This clonotype was seen many times. The chain links TRBV27 to TRBJ2-5; maybe TRBD2 (6 bases). The CDR3 sequence is 14 residues long. Germline V lookup: CDR1 MNHEY, CDR2 SMNVEV (reference sequence). V dropped 2 bases and J dropped 1 base, with 8 bases sitting between them. DNA for the CDR3: TGTGCCAGCAGTTTAGATAGCGGCCAAGAGACCCAGTACTTC. Its protein is CASSLDSGQETQYF.

The table lists this clonotype with a few counts. The J gene is TRBJ2-1, the V gene TRBV7-9; 9 bases map to TRBD2. Trimming removed 5 bases from V and 6 bases from J; junction bases left unmatched: 11. The CDR3 loop spans 16 amino acids. Per germline, CDR1 SEHNR and CDR2 FQNEAQ (reference sequence). The CDR3: CASSAVGTSNFNEQFF. DNA for the CDR3: TGTGCCAGCAGCGCAGTCGGGACTAGCAACTTCAATGAGCAGTTCTTC.

A single count supports this clonotype. A much larger clone differs by one base, so this may be a read error. The chain links TRBV27 to TRBJ2-7; D remains unclear. Trimming removed 2 bases from V and 6 bases from J, with 11 bases in between. From germline, CDR1 is MNHEY and CDR2 SMNVEV (reference sequence). The CDR3 has 13 residues. CDR3 protein: CASSLIGPPEQYF. CDR3 sequence (DNA): TGTGCCAGCAGTTTAATCGGCCCACCCGAGCAGTACTTC.

About this clonotype: It may be a read error: a sequence one base away is much more abundant. The chain recombines TRBV15 with TRBJ1-2; D remains ambiguous. The germline V gene has CDR1 LNHNV and CDR2 YYDKDF (reference sequence). Deletions cut 0 bases from V and 6 bases from J, with 11 bases between. The CDR3 is 14 amino acids. The CDR3 DNA reads TGTGCCACCAGCAGAGATGGCGCGGACCATGGCTACACCTTC. It translates to CATSRDGADHGYTF.

This clonotype showed up many times. The gene calls are TRBV28 and TRBJ1-2; D unclear. Trimming removed 3 bases from V and 4 bases from J, with 12 bases in between. CDR3 size: 14 residues. Per germline, CDR1 MDHEN and CDR2 SYDVKM. CDR3 nucleotides: TGTGCCAGCAGTTTCGGGTCAACGGGCTATGGCTACACCTTC. Translating it yields CASSFGSTGYGYTF.

This clonotype was detected ten times or more. V is TRBV6-1 and J is TRBJ1-4, with 10 nucleotides matching TRBD1. V was pared by 5 bases and J by 5 bases, with 8 bases of the junction left unmatched. Germline V gene lookup returns CDR1 MNHNS and CDR2 SASEGT. The CDR3 consists of 16 residues. CDR3 sequence: CASSTLGTGENEKLFF. The CDR3 bases are TGTGCCAGCAGTACTCTGGGGACAGGGGAGAATGAAAAACTGTTTTTT.

Remarks on this clonotype: Only one base separates this from a far larger clonotype, so it likely reflects a read error. The CDR3 sequence is CASSEARARRRLEQYF. As DNA, the CDR3 is TGTGCCAGCAGTGAAGCGAGGGCTAGACGACGTCTGGAGCAGTACTTC. The chain joins TRBV12-3 or TRBV12-4 to TRBJ2-7, with D perhaps TRBD2 (5 bases). The CDR3 is 16 residues long. V gave up 5 bases and J gave up 7 bases, with 24 bases separating them.

The sample holds many counts of this clonotype. The chain couples TRBV28 to TRBJ2-7; TRBD2 matches at 9 bases. Germline CDR1 and CDR2: MDHEN and SYDVKM. The CDR3 runs 17 residues. Losses at the gene ends were 1 base for V and 0 bases for J; bases not matched to a gene: 7. The CDR3 loop reads CASSLYTTSGSSYEQYF. The CDR3 nucleotides are TGTGCCAGCAGTTTATACACGACTAGCGGTAGCTCCTACGAGCAGTACTTC.

Only a few counts were recorded for this clonotype. The germline gene is not matched at one end of the junction; a read error may be the cause. This rearrangement joins TRBV7-2 to TRBJ2-5; TRBD2 agrees at 11 bases. Germline values: CDR1 SGHTA, CDR2 FQGNSA. The CDR3 contains 17 residues. CDR3 sequence: CASSLRPGLAEQEAQYF. CDR3 DNA: TGTGCCAGCAGCTTAAGGCCGGGACTAGCGGAACAAGAGGCCCAGTACTTC.

This clonotype was counted at least ten times. The rearrangement links TRBV7-8 to TRBJ2-7; 8 nucleotides align to TRBD1. V shed 2 bases, J shed 1 base, and the junction held 10 bases outside the gene matches. The germline V gene has CDR1 SGHVS and CDR2 FQNEAQ. The CDR3 is made up of 17 amino acids. The CDR3 DNA follows: TGTGCCAGCAGCTTACCTCCCAGGGGGCGGTGGTCCTACGAGCAGTACTTC. Translated, it gives CASSLPPRGRWSYEQYF.

This clonotype was counted at least ten times. The chain links TRBV2 to TRBJ1-5; D ambiguous. The V end lost 1 base, the J end lost 5 bases, and 9 bases lay between the germline ends. CDR1 SNHLY and CDR2 FYNNEI come from the germline V gene. CDR3 length equals 14 residues. The CDR3 spells CASSEEVIHQPQHF. The CDR3 nucleotides are TGTGCCAGCAGTGAAGAGGTGATACATCAGCCCCAGCATTTT. Looking up the rest from reference TRBV2 and TRBJ1-5 gives the full variable domain: EPEVTQTPSHQVTQMGQEVILRCVPISNHLYFYWYRQILGQKVEFLVSFYNNEISEKSEIFDDQFSVERPDGSNFTLKIRSTKLEDSAMYFCASSEEVIHQPQHFGDGTRLSIL.

This clonotype was seen at least ten times. V is TRBV5-1 and J is TRBJ1-2; the match to TRBD1 covers 7 bases. V gave up 4 bases and J gave up 1 base; unmatched junction bases: 7. The CDR3 has 15 amino acids. The V gene's germline CDR1 is SGHRS and CDR2 YFSETQ. CDR3 in amino acids: CASSAGTAFNYGYTF. The CDR3 nucleotides are TGCGCCAGCAGCGCAGGGACAGCCTTTAACTATGGCTACACCTTC.

This clonotype was observed a handful of times. The chain employs TRBV5-1 and TRBJ1-1, with D uncertain. The ends were cut back, 3 bases at V and 11 bases at J, with 14 bases in the middle. The CDR3 length is 12 residues. The V gene's germline CDR1 is SGHRS and CDR2 YFSETQ. CDR3 sequence reads: CASSSVKGGAFF. The DNA of the CDR3 is TGCGCCAGCAGCTCCGTAAAAGGAGGTGCTTTCTTT.

V and J are TRBV7-2 and TRBJ2-1; D gene unclear. Germline V gives CDR1 SGHTA, CDR2 FQGNSA. With 0 bases removed from V and 8 bases from J, the gap between germline ends came to 20 bases. The CDR3 runs to 17 residues. The CDR3 DNA follows: TGTGCCAGCAGCTTAGCGTGGGGTGTACCCGGACGGGATGAGCAGTTCTTC. Protein product: CASSLAWGVPGRDEQFF.

This clonotype has only a few counts. V is TRBV28 and J is TRBJ2-5; D not resolved. Germline CDR1 reads MDHEN; CDR2 reads SYDVKM. The CDR3 is 15 residues long. V shed 4 bases and J shed 4 bases, with 16 bases lying between them. The CDR3 loop is CASSSLSYRIETQYF. CDR3 in DNA: TGTGCCAGCAGTTCCTTAAGTTACCGAATAGAGACCCAGTACTTC.

This clonotype has at least ten counts. This rearrangement joins TRBV28 to TRBJ2-7; 10 nucleotides match TRBD1. The V and J ends lost 5 bases and 5 bases, in that order; junction bases with no gene match: 9. The CDR3 is made up of 15 amino acids. Germline V CDR1 and CDR2: MDHEN, SYDVKM. The CDR3 coding sequence is TGTGCCAGCAGTCAGCCGGGACAGGGGTCTAACGAGCAGTACTTC. Translating it yields CASSQPGQGSNEQYF.

This clonotype came up many times. This chain uses TRBV28 with TRBJ1-4, with D possibly matching TRBD1 (5 bases). This CDR3 contains 15 residues. Trimming pared 5 bases from V and 4 bases from J, leaving 14 bases between. The germline CDR1 and CDR2 sequences are MDHEN and SYDVKM. In DNA, the CDR3 is TGTGCCAGCAGTGAACCCCGGGGGAGTAATGAAAAACTGTTTTTT. As protein: CASSEPRGSNEKLFF.

The chain combines TRBV4-1 with TRBJ2-5, with a weak D call TRBD2 (6 bases). The V and J ends lost 0 bases and 1 base respectively, with 12 bases between them. Germline CDR1 MGHRA, CDR2 YSYEKL. The CDR3 sequence is 16 residues long. CDR3 region: CASSQEASALQETQYF. For the CDR3, the DNA is TGCGCCAGCAGCCAAGAGGCTAGCGCCCTCCAAGAGACCCAGTACTTC.

This chain joins TRBV7-9 and TRBJ1-2; perhaps TRBD1 as D (5 bases). V lost 3 bases, J lost 6 bases, and 11 bases lay in between. Germline CDR1 reads SEHNR; CDR2 reads FQNEAQ (reference sequence). This CDR3 region has 13 residues. This chain's CDR3 is CASSFGGEHGYTF. As DNA, the CDR3 is TGTGCCAGCAGCTTTGGAGGGGAACATGGCTACACCTTC.